The rows below give T cell receptor beta chains drawn from one sample of a study of T cell responses to AZD1222 COVID-19 vaccine. The assay was immunoSEQ multiplex PCR, and TCRdb's table has in-frame clones only and misses some. The sample yields 85,000 to 130,000 clones, almost 90% seen once. The input for sequencing was peripheral blood, taken on day 0 of AZD1222 vaccination. The receptor set was obtained from an adult in good health. The CDR3 runs from the conserved cysteine through the conserved F or W. Each record gives: D gene, clone size, J gene, V gene, CDR3 protein, CDR3 DNA. The D gene is left open where the match is weak. Size is stated for part of the rows, as once, few or many counts, or as a class when the clone is expanded.

D gene: -; clone size: -; J gene: TRBJ1-1; V gene: TRBV18; CDR3 protein: CASSPVMNTEAFF; CDR3 DNA: TGTGCCAGCTCTCCTGTTATGAACACTGAAGCTTTCTTT
D gene: TRBD2; clone size: once; J gene: TRBJ2-5; V gene: TRBV7-9; CDR3 protein: CASSPGTSGETQYF; CDR3 DNA: TGTGCCAGCAGTCCCGGGACTAGTGGGGAGACCCAGTACTTC
D gene: -; clone size: -; J gene: TRBJ1-5; V gene: TRBV6-6; CDR3 protein: CASSSGDQPQHF; CDR3 DNA: TGTGCCAGCAGTAGCGGTGATCAGCCCCAGCATTTT
D gene: -; clone size: -; J gene: TRBJ2-2; V gene: TRBV7-3; CDR3 protein: CASSLSGSRTGELFF; CDR3 DNA: TGTGCCAGCAGCTTAAGTGGGAGTCGAACCGGGGAGCTGTTTTTT
D gene: -; clone size: -; J gene: TRBJ1-6; V gene: TRBV4-2; CDR3 protein: CASSQEQGSNSPLHF; CDR3 DNA: TGTGCCAGCAGCCAAGAACAGGGTAGTAATTCACCCCTCCACTTT
D gene: -; clone size: -; J gene: TRBJ1-5; V gene: TRBV5-1; CDR3 protein: CASSLGVGGNQPQHF; CDR3 DNA: TGCGCCAGCAGCTTGGGAGTCGGGGGCAATCAGCCCCAGCATTTT
D gene: -; clone size: -; J gene: TRBJ1-6; V gene: TRBV12-3/TRBV12-4; CDR3 protein: CASSLSPNSPLHF; CDR3 DNA: TGTGCCAGCAGTTTATCCCCCAATTCACCCCTCCACTTT
D gene: TRBD1; clone size: -; J gene: TRBJ2-2; V gene: TRBV10-1; CDR3 protein: CASSETGARSTGELFF; CDR3 DNA: TGCGCCAGCAGTGAGACAGGGGCTCGGAGCACCGGGGAGCTGTTTTTT
D gene: -; clone size: -; J gene: TRBJ1-1; V gene: TRBV2; CDR3 protein: CATWTGYTEAFF; CDR3 DNA: TGTGCCACCTGGACCGGGTATACTGAAGCTTTCTTT
D gene: TRBD1; clone size: -; J gene: TRBJ2-7; V gene: TRBV6-1; CDR3 protein: CASSEGTGSYEQYF; CDR3 DNA: TGTGCCAGCAGTGAGGGGACAGGATCCTACGAGCAGTACTTC
D gene: -; clone size: -; J gene: TRBJ2-7; V gene: TRBV4-1; CDR3 protein: CASSQATTYYEQYF; CDR3 DNA: TGCGCCAGCAGCCAAGCAACTACCTACTACGAGCAGTACTTC
D gene: -; clone size: -; J gene: TRBJ2-1; V gene: TRBV29-1; CDR3 protein: CSVEGGSAWGEQFF; CDR3 DNA: TGCAGCGTTGAAGGCGGAAGCGCGTGGGGTGAGCAGTTCTTC
D gene: -; clone size: -; J gene: TRBJ2-3; V gene: TRBV28; CDR3 protein: CASRSRFGGLVSTDTQYF; CDR3 DNA: TGTGCCAGCAGATCCCGATTTGGGGGGCTCGTCAGCACAGATACGCAGTATTTT
D gene: TRBD1; clone size: -; J gene: TRBJ1-1; V gene: TRBV28; CDR3 protein: CASSLSGGGFSEAFF; CDR3 DNA: TGTGCCAGCAGCCTATCAGGGGGCGGGTTTAGTGAAGCTTTCTTT
D gene: TRBD1; clone size: -; J gene: TRBJ2-7; V gene: TRBV5-1; CDR3 protein: CASTFTGQGIDEQYF; CDR3 DNA: TGCGCCAGCACCTTTACGGGACAGGGTATCGACGAGCAGTACTTC
D gene: TRBD1; clone size: -; J gene: TRBJ1-1; V gene: TRBV7-9; CDR3 protein: CASSLARGQKRSTEAFF; CDR3 DNA: TGTGCCAGCAGCTTAGCGAGGGGACAGAAGAGAAGCACTGAAGCTTTCTTT
D gene: -; clone size: -; J gene: TRBJ1-3; V gene: TRBV9; CDR3 protein: CASSVSEIGNTIYF; CDR3 DNA: TGTGCCAGCAGCGTCTCAGAAATCGGAAACACCATATATTTT
D gene: -; clone size: -; J gene: TRBJ1-2; V gene: TRBV18; CDR3 protein: CASSPRSDPGGAGYGYTF; CDR3 DNA: TGTGCCAGCTCACCACGGTCCGATCCGGGGGGCGCCGGCTATGGCTACACCTTC
D gene: -; clone size: once; J gene: TRBJ2-2; V gene: TRBV12-3/TRBV12-4; CDR3 protein: CASSIATVGELFF; CDR3 DNA: TGTGCCAGCAGTATAGCGACGGTCGGGGAGCTGTTTTTT
D gene: -; clone size: -; J gene: TRBJ1-4; V gene: TRBV6-5; CDR3 protein: CASSPTGGRNEKLFF; CDR3 DNA: TGTGCCAGCAGCCCGACCGGGGGAAGGAATGAAAAACTGTTTTTT
D gene: -; clone size: -; J gene: TRBJ1-1; V gene: TRBV2; CDR3 protein: CASSVKGSEAFF; CDR3 DNA: TGTGCCAGCAGTGTTAAGGGATCTGAAGCTTTCTTT
D gene: -; clone size: -; J gene: TRBJ2-5; V gene: TRBV7-2; CDR3 protein: CASTFNRETQYF; CDR3 DNA: TGTGCCAGCACCTTCAACCGAGAGACCCAGTACTTC
D gene: -; clone size: -; J gene: TRBJ1-3; V gene: TRBV7-2; CDR3 protein: CASSVRGNTIYF; CDR3 DNA: TGTGCCAGCAGCGTCCGAGGAAACACCATATATTTT
D gene: -; clone size: -; J gene: TRBJ1-1; V gene: TRBV11-2; CDR3 protein: CASSLYGGLNTEAFF; CDR3 DNA: TGTGCCAGCAGCCTTTATGGGGGCCTGAACACTGAAGCTTTCTTT